These T cell receptor beta chains were read from a single sample in a study of T cells in Graves' hyperthyroidism and ophthalmopathy. TCRdb fed the multiplex PCR reads into MiXCR, producing one record per CDR3 protein. Here the sample spans about 130,000 distinct CDR3 sequences, around 20% being singletons. Sequenced material: blood. These receptors were taken from a woman aged 45-60 years with Graves' hyperthyroidism that later progressed to Graves' ophthalmopathy. Each CDR3 is given with its conserved first and last residue. The D gene is left open where the match is weak. Not all rows give a size; the values are once, few, many and, for expanded clones, a class.

CDR3	DNA	J	size	V	D
CASSIRERYNEQFF	TGTGCCAGTAGTATTCGGGAGCGGTACAATGAGCAGTTCTTC	TRBJ2-1	NA	TRBV19	NA
CSAKGGGNYNEQFF	TGCAGTGCTAAAGGGGGGGGGAATTACAATGAGCAGTTCTTC	TRBJ2-1	many	TRBV20-1	NA
CASSRDGNYEQYF	TGTGCCAGCAGCCGGGACGGGAACTACGAGCAGTACTTC	TRBJ2-7	NA	TRBV3-1	NA
CASSFSSGKRPETQYF	TGTGCCAGCAGTTTCTCTAGCGGGAAGCGCCCAGAGACCCAGTACTTC	TRBJ2-5	many	TRBV28	TRBD2
CASSFGTSGANVLTF	TGCGCCAGCAGCTTCGGAACGTCTGGGGCCAACGTCCTGACTTTC	TRBJ2-6	few	TRBV5-1	NA
CATGYPGQVNTEAFF	TGTGCCACCGGCTACCCCGGACAGGTGAACACTGAAGCTTTCTTT	TRBJ1-1	many	TRBV28	TRBD1
CASSQIAGDYEQYF	TGTGCCAGCAGCCAGATAGCGGGGGACTACGAGCAGTACTTC	TRBJ2-7	many	TRBV3-1	TRBD2
CASSEPDEQFF	TGCGCCAGCAGCGAGCCGGATGAGCAGTTCTTC	TRBJ2-1	many	TRBV4-1	NA
CSAWTGDIYEQYF	TGCAGTGCTTGGACAGGGGACATCTACGAGCAGTACTTC	TRBJ2-7	many	TRBV20-1	TRBD1
CASSLQSRGGYYEQYF	TGTGCCAGCAGCTTGCAATCGAGGGGGGGGTACTACGAGCAGTACTTC	TRBJ2-7	many	TRBV5-8	NA
CASSETRSGASREQYF	TGTGCCAGCAGCGAGACCAGGTCAGGGGCCTCTAGGGAGCAGTACTTC	TRBJ2-7	many	TRBV28	NA
CASKGRGPGELFF	TGTGCCAGCAAGGGCCGAGGTCCCGGGGAGCTGTTTTTT	TRBJ2-2	NA	TRBV7-3	NA
CASSFEGYHEQYF	TGTGCCAGCAGTTTTGAGGGGTATCACGAGCAGTACTTC	TRBJ2-7	many	TRBV28	NA
CASSMRLPAYTDTQYF	TGTGCCAGTAGTATGAGGCTTCCGGCCTACACAGATACGCAGTATTTT	TRBJ2-3	many	TRBV19	NA
CASSQEVGTTYGYTF	TGTGCCAGCAGCCAAGAAGTAGGGACAACCTATGGCTACACCTTC	TRBJ1-2	many	TRBV3-1	NA
CASSLERLAGGSSYEQFF	TGTGCCAGCAGCTTAGAGAGACTAGCGGGAGGATCAAGCTATGAGCAGTTCTTC	TRBJ2-1	many	TRBV11-2	TRBD2